The rows below give T cell receptor beta chains drawn from one sample of a study of blood T cell repertoires in COVID-19. Assay: immunoSEQ multiplex PCR; the TCRdb copy retains only in-frame clones and omits some. This table has 380,000 or so clones, about 90% appearing once. Sequencing used PBMCs or T cells enriched from blood (not recorded which). The receptors stem from a man aged 25 to 40 who had recovered from COVID-19. The CDR3 runs from the conserved cysteine through the conserved F or W. Fields, in order: D gene, clone size, J gene, V gene, CDR3 protein, CDR3 DNA. D genes are given only for firm matches. Clone size is given for some rows only: seen once, a few or many times, or a class if the clone is expanded.

>TRBD2|-|TRBJ2-2|TRBV29-1
CSVDPSGAGRTGELFF
TGCAGCGTTGACCCTAGCGGGGCTGGAAGGACCGGGGAGCTGTTTTTT
>TRBD1|-|TRBJ1-5|TRBV19
CASKDRGGQPQHF
TGTGCCAGTAAAGACAGGGGAGGACAGCCCCAGCATTTT
>-|-|TRBJ1-1|TRBV5-6
CASSRLGTEAFF
TGTGCCAGCAGCCGACTCGGCACTGAAGCTTTCTTT
>TRBD1|-|TRBJ1-4|TRBV18
CASSTGRGHEKLFF
TGTGCCAGCTCAACGGGAAGGGGGCACGAAAAACTGTTTTTT
>-|-|TRBJ1-1|TRBV11-2
CASSRLQGNTEAFF
TGTGCCAGCAGCCGCCTTCAGGGGAACACTGAAGCTTTCTTT
>-|-|TRBJ2-1|TRBV18
CASSLLGGQSNNEQFF
TGTGCCAGCTCACTCCTGGGGGGACAGAGCAACAATGAGCAGTTCTTC
>TRBD1|-|TRBJ1-2|TRBV5-1
CASSSNPTGENYGYTF
TGCGCCAGCAGCTCCAACCCTACAGGGGAGAACTATGGCTACACCTTC
>TRBD1|once|TRBJ2-3|TRBV2
CASRPGQGASDTQYF
TGTGCCAGCAGACCGGGACAGGGGGCATCAGATACGCAGTATTTT
>-|-|TRBJ1-2|TRBV4-3
CASSQPGAGNYGYTF
TGCGCCAGCAGCCAACCAGGGGCCGGGAACTATGGCTACACCTTC
>TRBD2|-|TRBJ2-3|TRBV10-3
CAIRGAGTKDTDTQYF
TGTGCCATCAGAGGGGCCGGGACTAAAGATACAGATACGCAGTATTTT
>-|-|TRBJ1-2|TRBV7-9
CASRAGPNYGYTF
TGTGCCAGCAGGGCAGGGCCTAACTATGGCTACACCTTC
>-|-|TRBJ2-5|TRBV5-5
CASSLNRIEGETQYF
TGTGCCAGCAGCTTGAACAGGATAGAAGGGGAGACCCAGTACTTC
>-|-|TRBJ1-3|TRBV7-9
CASNRVEGNTIYF
TGTGCCAGCAACCGCGTGGAGGGAAACACCATATATTTT
>TRBD1|-|TRBJ2-5|TRBV7-9
CASSSTGAQETQYF
TGTGCCAGCAGCTCGACAGGGGCACAAGAGACCCAGTACTTC
>TRBD1|-|TRBJ1-1|TRBV11-2
CASSPFQGQRNTEAFF
TGTGCCAGCAGCCCGTTCCAGGGACAGAGGAACACTGAAGCTTTCTTT
>-|once|TRBJ1-1|TRBV20-1
CSASREPEAFF
TGCAGTGCTAGTCGGGAGCCTGAAGCTTTCTTT
>-|-|TRBJ1-1|TRBV2
CASFYDTEAFF
TGTGCCAGCTTTTATGACACTGAAGCTTTCTTT
>TRBD1|-|TRBJ1-6|TRBV4-1
CASSQGQGYNSPLHF
TGCGCCAGCAGCCAAGGACAGGGTTATAATTCACCCCTCCACTTT
>TRBD2|-|TRBJ2-1|TRBV5-1
CASSRSGANNYNEQFF
TGCGCCAGCTCGCGTAGCGGGGCGAACAATTACAATGAGCAGTTCTTC
>TRBD2|-|TRBJ2-5|TRBV15
CATSARLAGAQETQYF
TGTGCCACCAGCGCGCGACTAGCGGGGGCCCAAGAGACCCAGTACTTC
>TRBD1|-|TRBJ2-3|TRBV5-4
CASSLGDRRTDTQYF
TGTGCCAGCAGCTTGGGGGACAGACGCACAGATACGCAGTATTTT
>TRBD1|-|TRBJ2-1|TRBV10-1
CASSGRDRGRNNEQFF
TGCGCCAGCAGTGGGAGGGACAGGGGGCGAAACAATGAGCAGTTCTTC
>TRBD1|-|TRBJ2-2|TRBV5-1
CASSWGQTTTGELFF
TGCGCCAGCAGCTGGGGACAGACCACCACCGGGGAGCTGTTTTTT
>TRBD1|-|TRBJ1-2|TRBV4-1
CASSQEPTGGYNYGYTF
TGCGCCAGCAGCCAAGAACCCACAGGGGGATATAACTATGGCTACACCTTC
>-|-|TRBJ2-7|TRBV7-8
CASSSNRVPYEQYF
TGTGCCAGCAGCTCGAACAGGGTCCCCTACGAGCAGTACTTC
>TRBD2|-|TRBJ2-5|TRBV5-1
CASSPTTSGQETQYF
TGCGCCAGCAGCCCGACGACTAGCGGCCAAGAGACCCAGTACTTC
>TRBD1|-|TRBJ1-2|TRBV2
CASSFQQGAAGYTF
TGTGCCAGCAGCTTTCAACAGGGGGCTGCTGGCTACACCTTC
>TRBD2|-|TRBJ2-1|TRBV10-3
CAISGDGGVEQFF
TGTGCCATCAGCGGTGACGGGGGGGTTGAGCAGTTCTTC
>TRBD1|-|TRBJ1-1|TRBV25-1
CASRDRENTEAFF
TGTGCCAGTAGGGACAGGGAGAACACTGAAGCTTTCTTT
>-|once|TRBJ1-2|TRBV5-5
CASTRPSGNYGYTF
TGTGCCAGCACCCGACCCAGCGGGAACTATGGCTACACCTTC
>-|-|TRBJ1-1|TRBV6-6
CASIRGPMNTEAFF
TGTGCCAGCATTCGAGGGCCGATGAACACTGAAGCTTTCTTT
>TRBD2|-|TRBJ2-3|TRBV10-1
CASSAVAGGSSGAADTQYF
TGCGCCAGCAGTGCGGTAGCGGGGGGTTCGTCGGGCGCGGCAGATACGCAGTATTTT
>-|-|TRBJ2-5|TRBV7-3
CASSEGPGNQETQYF
TGTGCCAGCAGCGAGGGCCCGGGAAACCAAGAGACCCAGTACTTC
>-|-|TRBJ1-2|TRBV10-3
CAISDTGGYTF
TGTGCCATCAGCGACACAGGGGGCTACACCTTC
>TRBD1|-|TRBJ1-5|TRBV5-1
CASSSGQGQNQPQHF
TGCGCCAGCAGCTCGGGACAGGGCCAAAATCAGCCCCAGCATTTT
>-|-|TRBJ1-2|TRBV30
CAWSPRTRGGYTF
TGTGCCTGGAGTCCTAGGACAAGGGGGGGCTACACCTTC
>-|-|TRBJ2-7|TRBV5-1
CASVRDRYYEQYF
TGCGCCAGCGTGCGGGACAGATACTACGAGCAGTACTTC
>-|-|TRBJ1-1|TRBV6-5
CASSQGDLNTEAFF
TGTGCCAGCAGCCAAGGGGATTTGAACACTGAAGCTTTCTTT
>TRBD2|-|TRBJ2-1|TRBV7-6
CASSQKGGDYNEQFF
TGTGCCAGCAGCCAAAAGGGAGGGGATTACAATGAGCAGTTCTTC
>TRBD2|-|TRBJ2-3|TRBV6-2/TRBV6-3
CASSYSLAGGSTDTQYF
TGTGCCAGCAGTTACTCCCTTGCGGGGGGAAGCACAGATACGCAGTATTTT
>-|-|TRBJ1-5|TRBV5-6
CASSLGNLGNYQPQHF
TGTGCCAGCAGCTTGGGAAATCTAGGTAATTATCAGCCCCAGCATTTT
>TRBD1|-|TRBJ2-6|TRBV11-3
CASSPGQGRANVLTF
TGTGCCAGCAGCCCCGGACAGGGGCGGGCCAACGTCCTGACTTTC
>-|-|TRBJ2-1|TRBV7-9
CASSLTGIGFF
TGTGCCAGCAGCTTAACAGGGATAGGATTCTTC
>-|-|TRBJ2-3|TRBV5-1
CASSVATDTQYF
TGCGCCAGCAGCGTAGCCACAGATACGCAGTATTTT
>TRBD1|-|TRBJ2-7|TRBV19
CASSILGQGPPKSTYEQYF
TGTGCCAGTAGTATCCTGGGACAGGGTCCGCCTAAATCGACCTACGAGCAGTACTTC